The 28 T cell receptor beta chains reported below all come from one sample, sequenced in a study of a mutant IDH1 vaccine in newly diagnosed glioma. Time point given: week 11, during vaccination. Alongside topical imiquimod, each dose of vaccine comprised 300 ug of mutant IDH1 20-mer peptide. Their recognized antigens are unknown. This table comes from immunoSEQ multiplex PCR, and its TCRdb copy is limited to in-frame clones, with some not included. Here the sample spans 35,000 to 45,000 clones, roughly 80% being singletons. The material was peripheral blood mononuclear cells (PBMCs), obtained from a glioma patient whose treatment included an IDH1 peptide vaccine. The receptors stem from a woman aged 25 to 39 with glioma. Some clones in this sample may be carry-over from other donors' samples.

V usage is TRBV28 and J usage is TRBJ1-1, with D perhaps TRBD1 (5 bases). Deletions cut 8 bases from V and 4 bases from J, with 17 bases between. Germline V CDR1 and CDR2: MDHEN, SYDVKM. The length of the CDR3 is 14 residues. The CDR3 nucleotides read TGTGCCAGCCTGGCGAGGGGCGGGGGCACTGAAGCTTTCTTT. Residues: CASLARGGGTEAFF.

This chain links TRBV19 with TRBJ2-3; the match to TRBD1 covers 8 bases. CDR1 LNHDA and CDR2 SQIVND come from the germline V gene (reference sequence). Unmatched junction bases numbered 8, after V lost 1 base and J lost 2 bases. CDR3 size: 17 residues. The CDR3, as DNA: TGTGCCAGTAGTATAGGACAGGGGAGAATCACCACAGATACGCAGTATTTT. Translated: CASSIGQGRITTDTQYF. Supplemented by reference TRBV19 and TRBJ2-3, the full variable domain reads DGGITQSPKYLFRKEGQNVTLSCEQNLNHDAMYWYRQDPGQGLRLIYYSQIVNDFQKGDIAEGYSVSREKKESFPLTVTSAQKNPTAFYLCASSIGQGRITTDTQYFGPGTRLTVL.

The V and J genes are TRBV6-6 and TRBJ2-7, with D possibly TRBD2 on 5 matching bases. Trimming cost V 0 bases and J 6 bases, with 9 bases left between them. The CDR3 loop spans 13 amino acids. Germline V lookup: CDR1 MNHNY, CDR2 SVGAGI (reference sequence). The CDR3 DNA is TGTGCCAGCAGTTACTCGAGGGAGTTCGAGCAGTACTTC. The encoded protein is CASSYSREFEQYF.

The chain uses TRBV9 and TRBJ2-2; TRBD2 matches at 14 bases. This CDR3 has 16 residues. Germline CDR1 is SGDLS and CDR2 is YYNGEE. V trimming: 4 bases; J trimming: 8 bases; junction bases outside the gene matches: 7. CDR3 sequence reads: CASSYGTSGSRGELFF. The CDR3 region has the DNA TGTGCCAGCAGCTACGGGACTAGCGGGAGTAGAGGGGAGCTGTTTTTT. The full variable domain, with the rest looked up from reference TRBV9 and TRBJ2-2, is DSGVTQTPKHLITATGQRVTLRCSPRSGDLSVYWYQQSLDQGLQFLIQYYNGEERAKGNILERFSAQQFPDLHSELNLSSLELGDSALYFCASSYGTSGSRGELFFGEGSRLTVL.

The chain employs TRBV6-5 and TRBJ2-5; tentative D call: TRBD2 (5 bases). Germline V lookup: CDR1 MNHEY, CDR2 SVGAGI. The CDR3 consists of 15 residues. The ends were cut back, 1 base at V and 4 bases at J, with 13 bases in the middle. The CDR3 reads CASSYLLGSGETQYF. DNA for the CDR3: TGTGCCAGCAGTTACTTACTGGGAAGCGGAGAGACCCAGTACTTC.

The rearrangement joins TRBV30 to TRBJ2-7; maybe TRBD2 (7 bases). The V gene's germline CDR1 is GTSNPN and CDR2 SVGIG (reference sequence). This CDR3 contains 16 residues. V shed 0 bases and J shed 1 base, with 16 bases lying between them. DNA of the CDR3: TGTGCCTGGAGTGTAAGGGGGGGAAGGCGTTCCTACGAGCAGTACTTC. Encoded protein: CAWSVRGGRRSYEQYF.

The CDR3 DNA is TGCGCCAGCAGCCAACAACCCGGACTAGTTGGGCAGTTCTTC. The encoded protein is CASSQQPGLVGQFF. The chain is built from TRBV4-1 and TRBJ2-1, with 7 bases lining up with TRBD2. With V trimmed by 2 bases and J by 12 bases, 10 bases remained unmatched. Germline values: CDR1 MGHRA, CDR2 YSYEKL. The CDR3 loop spans 14 amino acids.

The genes are TRBV5-6 and TRBJ2-7; D remains unclear. Per the germline V gene, CDR1 is SGHDT and CDR2 is YYEEEE. The CDR3 extends over 12 amino acids. The ends were cut back, 0 bases at V and 7 bases at J, with 8 bases in the middle. The CDR3 loop reads CASSLGGREQYF. Here the CDR3 DNA reads TGTGCCAGCAGCTTGGGGGGAAGGGAGCAGTACTTC.

The CDR3 sequence: CASSLELAVYNEQFF. CDR3 nucleotides: TGTGCCAGCAGCTTAGAATTGGCAGTTTACAATGAGCAGTTCTTC. The rearrangement joins TRBV11-2 to TRBJ2-1; no clear D. This CDR3 is built from 15 residues. V was trimmed by 0 bases and J by 4 bases, leaving 10 bases between them. The germline V gene encodes CDR1 SGHAT and CDR2 FQNNGV.

This clone occurred a few times. This rearrangement joins TRBV19 to TRBJ2-3; TRBD2 agrees at 7 bases. This CDR3 is 13 amino acids long. The germline V gene encodes CDR1 LNHDA and CDR2 SQIVND (reference sequence). V lost 4 bases and J lost 3; bases outside the gene matches: 1. CDR3 coding DNA: TGTGCCAGTAGTAGGGGGGGAACAGATACGCAGTATTTT. Translation gives CASSRGGTDTQYF.

V gene TRBV14 combines with J gene TRBJ2-7, with D tentatively TRBD1 (5 bases). CDR3 length: 12 amino acids. Germline CDR1 and CDR2: SGHDN and FVKESK. Deletions cut 0 bases from V and 8 bases from J, with 8 bases between. The CDR3 nucleotides are TGTGCCAGCAGCCAAGACAGGGAAAAGCAGTACTTC. Encoded protein: CASSQDREKQYF.

V usage is TRBV1 and J usage is TRBJ2-7; the D call in the table, TRBD2, was not verified against the DNA. TRBV1 is shown as a pseudogene. This CDR3 is 15 amino acids long. Written as DNA, the CDR3 is TGCACCGGAGGACTAGCGGGAAGAGGCTCCTACGAGCAGTACTTC. It is translated as CTGGLAGRGSYEQYF.

As for this clone: The junction does not match germline at one end; this may be a read error. The J gene is TRBJ2-7, the V gene TRBV7-7; 10 nucleotides align to TRBD2. This CDR3 comprises 15 residues. Germline values: CDR1 SSHAT, CDR2 FNYEAQ (reference sequence). CDR3 region: CASSAGLASTYEQYF. The CDR3 DNA reads as TGTGCTAGCAGCGCGGGACTAGCGTCAACCTACGAGCAGTACTTC.

The genes are TRBV5-6 and TRBJ2-7; no clear D gene. Germline lookup yields CDR1 SGHDT and CDR2 YYEEEE. The CDR3 runs to 11 residues. V was clipped by 3 bases and J by 9 bases, with 10 bases between them. CDR3 sequence reads: CASSSRERQYF. The CDR3 nucleotides are TGTGCCAGCAGCTCAAGAGAAAGGCAGTACTTC.

This clone has only a few counts. This chain joins TRBV29-1 and TRBJ2-2, with TRBD1 as a possible D gene (6 bases). Per the germline V gene, CDR1 is SQVTM and CDR2 is ANQGSEA. The CDR3 totals 19 residues. The V and J ends lost 6 bases and 3 bases respectively, with 29 bases between them. CDR3: CSVSFTGFLGGRDTGELFF. For the CDR3, the DNA is TGCAGCGTGTCGTTTACAGGGTTTCTCGGCGGGCGGGACACCGGGGAGCTGTTTTTT.

The chain links TRBV27 to TRBJ2-7; 8 positions match TRBD1. V trimming: 4 bases; J trimming: 2 bases; junction bases outside the gene matches: 7. CDR1 and CDR2 from the germline V gene are MNHEY and SMNVEV (reference sequence). This CDR3 comprises 15 residues. CDR3 bases: TGTGCCAGCAGTTCCGGGACAGGCGAACCCTACGAGCAGTACTTC. Amino acid sequence: CASSSGTGEPYEQYF.

The chain has TRBV10-3 and TRBJ1-4; 9 nucleotides match TRBD1. Germline-derived CDR1 and CDR2 are ENHRY and SYGVKD. The CDR3 consists of 15 residues. J gave up 8 bases and V 7 bases, and 11 bases lay outside the gene matches. The CDR3 coding sequence is TGTGCCATCAAGGGGGGACAGGGCGCGGGCGAAAAACTGTTTTTT. This sequence encodes CAIKGGQGAGEKLFF.

This sequence joins TRBV15 and TRBJ1-1; D is perhaps TRBD1 (5 bases). The CDR3 consists of 19 residues. V was pared by 0 bases and J by 1 base, with 21 bases between. CDR1 and CDR2 from the germline V gene are LNHNV and YYDKDF (reference sequence). The CDR3 sequence: CATSRDDGFLDKTNTEAFF. The CDR3 bases are TGTGCCACCAGCAGAGATGATGGCTTCTTGGACAAGACGAACACTGAAGCTTTCTTT.

In this sample, this clone turned up once. V and J are TRBV19 and TRBJ2-1; 7 bases match TRBD1. The germline gives CDR1 LNHDA, CDR2 SQIVND (reference sequence). Germline trimming cut 6 bases from V and 3 bases from J; bases unmatched to any gene: 5. This CDR3 has 14 residues. CDR3 in amino acids: CASRRQGVYNEQFF. In nucleotides, the CDR3 is TGTGCCAGTAGACGACAGGGTGTCTACAATGAGCAGTTCTTC.

The rearrangement uses TRBV6-5 and TRBJ1-5; D is perhaps TRBD1 (6 bases). Germline CDR1 MNHEY, CDR2 SVGAGI. The CDR3 spans 14 residues. V shed 3 bases and J shed 6 bases, with 12 bases lying between them. CDR3 DNA sequence: TGTGCCAGCAGTTATCAACAGGGAGTTCAGCCCCAGCATTTT. Protein sequence: CASSYQQGVQPQHF.

V is TRBV6-6 and J is TRBJ1-1, with D possibly being TRBD1 (5 bases). The CDR3 spans 13 residues. The germline gives CDR1 MNHNY, CDR2 SVGAGI (reference sequence). Trimming removed 1 base from V and 2 bases from J, with 5 bases in between. CDR3 loop: CASSYWDNTEAFF. The CDR3 DNA reads as TGTGCCAGCAGTTACTGGGACAACACTGAAGCTTTCTTT.

The chain links TRBV5-1 to TRBJ2-5; 8 bases align to TRBD2. Losses at the gene ends were 0 bases for V and 2 bases for J; bases not matched to a gene: 6. Germline CDR1 reads SGHRS; CDR2 reads YFSETQ. The CDR3 length is 16 residues. CDR3 sequence: CASSLVRASGQETQYF. The CDR3 DNA follows: TGCGCCAGCAGCTTGGTGAGGGCTAGCGGGCAAGAGACCCAGTACTTC.

The chain joins TRBV2 to TRBJ2-2; D gene uncertain. Germline V lookup: CDR1 SNHLY, CDR2 FYNNEI. CDR3 length: 15 amino acids. V lost 6 bases and J 3 bases, leaving 14 bases between the germline ends. CDR3 residues: CASRETSTHTGELFF. CDR3 DNA sequence: TGTGCCAGCAGGGAGACTTCAACTCACACCGGGGAGCTGTTTTTT.

With respect to this clone: The junction departs from the called germline gene at one end, perhaps through a read error. The chain has TRBV5-1 and TRBJ1-1; D is ambiguous. The germline V gene has CDR1 SGHRS and CDR2 YFSETQ. The CDR3 extends over 13 amino acids. In nucleotides, the CDR3 is TGCGCCAGCAGATTGGACGTGAACACTGAAGCTTTCTTT. It encodes CASRLDVNTEAFF.

V gene TRBV28 combines with J gene TRBJ1-5, with a possible D match to TRBD1 (5 bases). This CDR3 contains 14 residues. Germline-derived CDR1 and CDR2 are MDHEN and SYDVKM. V lost 7 bases to trimming and J lost 6 bases, with 16 bases between them. CDR3 sequence (DNA): TGTGCCAGCACAAGGCAGGGAAGGTTTCAGCCCCAGCATTTT. Translation: CASTRQGRFQPQHF. The full variable domain, with the rest looked up from reference TRBV28 and TRBJ1-5, is DVKVTQSSRYLVKRTGEKVFLECVQDMDHENMFWYRQDPGLGLRLIYFSYDVKMKEKGDIPEGYSVSREKKERFSLILESASTNQTSMYLCASTRQGRFQPQHFGDGTRLSIL.

This rearrangement joins TRBV9 to TRBJ2-1, with a weak D call TRBD2 (6 bases). Trimming left V 2 bases short and J 6 bases short, with 12 bases between. The CDR3 spans 14 residues. Per germline, CDR1 SGDLS and CDR2 YYNGEE. The CDR3 loop is CASSVTDGGNEQFF. CDR3 DNA sequence: TGTGCCAGCAGCGTCACTGACGGGGGCAATGAGCAGTTCTTC.

V gene TRBV5-6 combines with J gene TRBJ2-3, with a weak D call TRBD2 (6 bases). V shed 4 bases and J shed 0 bases, with 9 bases lying between them. CDR3 length equals 14 residues. Germline V lookup: CDR1 SGHDT, CDR2 YYEEEE. CDR3 in amino acids: CASSHSGSTDTQYF. CDR3 coding DNA: TGTGCCAGCAGCCACAGCGGGAGCACAGATACGCAGTATTTT.

The chain employs TRBV7-9 and TRBJ2-2, with 10 bases aligning to TRBD2. Germline CDR1 and CDR2: SEHNR and FQNEAQ (reference sequence). The V and J ends lost 0 bases and 6 bases, in that order; junction bases with no gene match: 7. The CDR3 sequence is 17 residues long. CDR3 protein: CASSLARHLAGAGELFF. CDR3 sequence (DNA): TGTGCCAGCAGCTTAGCGCGTCATCTAGCGGGAGCCGGGGAGCTGTTTTTT.